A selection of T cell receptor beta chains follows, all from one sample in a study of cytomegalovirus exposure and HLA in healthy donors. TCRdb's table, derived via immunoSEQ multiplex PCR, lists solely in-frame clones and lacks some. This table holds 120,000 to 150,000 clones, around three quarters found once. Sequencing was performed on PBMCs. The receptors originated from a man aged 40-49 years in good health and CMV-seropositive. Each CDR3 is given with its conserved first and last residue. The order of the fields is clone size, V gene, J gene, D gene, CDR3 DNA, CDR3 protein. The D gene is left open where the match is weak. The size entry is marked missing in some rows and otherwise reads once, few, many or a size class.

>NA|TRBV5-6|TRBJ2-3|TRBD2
TGTGCCAGCACCTTCGGGGAGAGGGGTAGCGGGAGATTAGATACGCAGTATTTT
CASTFGERGSGRLDTQYF
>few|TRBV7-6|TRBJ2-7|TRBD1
TGTGCCAGCAGCTTCGGGGACAGGGGGTCCTACGAGCAGTACTTC
CASSFGDRGSYEQYF
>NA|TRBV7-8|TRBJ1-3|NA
TGTGCCAGCAGCTTAGCGGGGCCTGGAAACACCATATATTTT
CASSLAGPGNTIYF
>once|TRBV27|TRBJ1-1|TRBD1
TGTGCCAGCACCTGGCAGGGGGCGGGTAGGACTGAAGCTTTCTTT
CASTWQGAGRTEAFF
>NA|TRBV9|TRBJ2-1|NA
TGTGCCAGCAGCGTTGAGGGACTGGACTACAATGAGCAGTTCTTC
CASSVEGLDYNEQFF
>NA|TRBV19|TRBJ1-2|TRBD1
TGTGCCAGTAGTCCCGGGACAGGATTACGCTATGGCTACACCTTC
CASSPGTGLRYGYTF
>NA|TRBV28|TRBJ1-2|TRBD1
TGTGCCAGCAGTTTAGGGACAGTGCATGGCTACACCTTC
CASSLGTVHGYTF
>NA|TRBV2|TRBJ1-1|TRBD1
TGTGCCAGCAGCGCAGGGGGCCTGAACACTGAAGCTTTCTTT
CASSAGGLNTEAFF
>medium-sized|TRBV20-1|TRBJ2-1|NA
TGCAGTGAACAGACTATCAATGAGCAGTTCTTC
CSEQTINEQFF
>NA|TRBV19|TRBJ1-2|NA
TGTGCCAGTAGTATAGATTCTGTTGGCCGGGACTCTGTGCGCTACACCTTC
CASSIDSVGRDSVRYTF
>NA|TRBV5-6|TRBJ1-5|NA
TGTGCCAGCAGCTTGGCACAGGGAGATCAGCCCCAGCATTTT
CASSLAQGDQPQHF
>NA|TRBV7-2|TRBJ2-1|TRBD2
TGTGCCAGCAGCCCGTATAGCGGGAGGGCCTCCTACAATGAGCAGTTCTTC
CASSPYSGRASYNEQFF
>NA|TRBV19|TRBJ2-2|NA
TGTGCCAGTAGTATAGACTACACCGGGGAGCTGTTTTTT
CASSIDYTGELFF
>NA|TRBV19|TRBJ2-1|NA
TGTGCCAGTAGTCACTCTCGTGAGCAGTTCTTC
CASSHSREQFF
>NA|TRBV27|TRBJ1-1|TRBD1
TGTGCCAGCAGTTATCTAAACAGGGGGCGCGGAGTGAACACTGAAGCTTTCTTT
CASSYLNRGRGVNTEAFF
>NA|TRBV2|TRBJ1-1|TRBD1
TGTGCCAGGGGGGACAGGTCGAACACTGAAGCTTTCTTT
CARGDRSNTEAFF
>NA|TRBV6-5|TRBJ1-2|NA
TGTGCCAGCAGTGCACCGGACAGTAACTATGGCTACACCTTC
CASSAPDSNYGYTF
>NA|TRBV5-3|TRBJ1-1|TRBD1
TGTGCCAGACCGGGACAGGGATTCCCTGAAGCTTTCTTT
CARPGQGFPEAFF
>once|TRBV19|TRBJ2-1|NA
TGTGCCAGTAGTACGGGAGCTCCGAGCTCCTACAATGAGCAGTTCTTC
CASSTGAPSSYNEQFF
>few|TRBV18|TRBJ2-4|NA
TGTGCCAGCTCCCCGGACAGAGCGAAAAACATTCAGTACTTC
CASSPDRAKNIQYF
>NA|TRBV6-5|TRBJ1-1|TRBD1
TGTGCCAGCTGGCAGGGGGCTGAAGCTTTCTTT
CASWQGAEAFF
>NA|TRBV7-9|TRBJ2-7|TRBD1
TGTGCCAGCAGCCCGGGACAGAACTCCTACGAGCAGTACTTC
CASSPGQNSYEQYF
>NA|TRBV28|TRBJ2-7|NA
TGTGCCAGCAGTTTGCAGGTTAGCTACGAGCAGTACTTC
CASSLQVSYEQYF
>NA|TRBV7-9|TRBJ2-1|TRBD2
TGTGCCAGCAGCCCAGCTAGCGGGGGGCATGAGCAGTTCTTC
CASSPASGGHEQFF
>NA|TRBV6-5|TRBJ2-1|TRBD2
TGTGCCAGTCGAACTAGGACTAGCGGGAGATATGAGCAGTTCTTC
CASRTRTSGRYEQFF
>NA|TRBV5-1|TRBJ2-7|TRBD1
TGCGCCAGCAGCTTGGAAACCTCGGGACAGGGGAAGGATAGGGACTTC
CASSLETSGQGKDRDF
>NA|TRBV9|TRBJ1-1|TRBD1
TGTGCCAGCAGCTCCCCCGGGACAGGGTCTACTGAAGCTTTCTTT
CASSSPGTGSTEAFF
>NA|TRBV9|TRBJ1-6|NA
TGTGCCAGCAGCGTTGAAGGACTCATATATTCACCCCTCCACTTT
CASSVEGLIYSPLHF
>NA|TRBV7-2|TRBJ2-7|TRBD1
TGTGCCAGCAGCTCGTATGTGGGACAGGCCCCCGAGCAGTACTTC
CASSSYVGQAPEQYF
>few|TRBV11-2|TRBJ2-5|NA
TGTGCCAGCAGCTTGAGGATGGGGGGGGCGTTCAAAGAGACCCAGTACTTC
CASSLRMGGAFKETQYF
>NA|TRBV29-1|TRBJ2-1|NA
TGCAGCGTTGTCCCTTCCCAGGGAAACGAGCAGTTCTTC
CSVVPSQGNEQFF
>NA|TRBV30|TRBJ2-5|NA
TGTGCCTGGAGTGGGTGGGGCCGGGAGACCCAGTACTTC
CAWSGWGRETQYF
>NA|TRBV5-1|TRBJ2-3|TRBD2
TGCGCCAGCAGCTTGGCGATAGCGGGAGGAGATACGCAGTATTTT
CASSLAIAGGDTQYF
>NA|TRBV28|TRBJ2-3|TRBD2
TGTGCCAGCAGTTTTGCGGGGGAAGATACGCAGTATTTT
CASSFAGEDTQYF
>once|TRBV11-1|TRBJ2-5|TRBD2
TGTGCCAGCAGTTCCCTAGCGGAGCCACAAGAGACCCAGTACTTC
CASSSLAEPQETQYF
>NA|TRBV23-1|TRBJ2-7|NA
TGCGCCAGCAGTCACTGCACACCCGGAGATTACGAGCAGTACTTC
CASSHCTPGDYEQYF
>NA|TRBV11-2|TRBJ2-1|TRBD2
TGTGCCAGCAGCTTATCCCGGGGACTAGATAGGCATGAGCAGTTCTTC
CASSLSRGLDRHEQFF
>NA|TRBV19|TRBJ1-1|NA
TGTGCCAGTAGTATGGGCCAGGGGAGTATGAACACTGAAGCTTTCTTT
CASSMGQGSMNTEAFF
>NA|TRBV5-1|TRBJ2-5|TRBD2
TGCGCCAGCAGCCGGAGGGGAGGGTCGAGCCAAGAGACCCAGTACTTC
CASSRRGGSSQETQYF
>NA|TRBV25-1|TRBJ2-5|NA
TGTGCCAGCAGTGAATCGGACAGATACCAAGAGACCCAGTACTTC
CASSESDRYQETQYF
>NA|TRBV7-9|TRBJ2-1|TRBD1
TGTGCCAGCAGCAGATACCGGGACAGGGTTGCCAATGAGCAGTTCTTC
CASSRYRDRVANEQFF
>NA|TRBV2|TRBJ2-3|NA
TGTGCCAGCTCTGGGGACGGAGTTTTTGGAGGGACGCAGTATTTT
CASSGDGVFGGTQYF
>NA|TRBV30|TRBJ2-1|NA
TGTGCCTGGAGTGTACGACAGGCAGGTAATGAGCAGTTCTTC
CAWSVRQAGNEQFF
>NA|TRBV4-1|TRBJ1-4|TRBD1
TGCGCCAGCAGCCGCCAGGGGACAGGGAATGAAAAACTGTTTTTT
CASSRQGTGNEKLFF
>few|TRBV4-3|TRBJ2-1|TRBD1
TGCGCCAGCAGCCAAGAAAGGACAGGGTTCTCCTACAATGAGCAGTTCTTC
CASSQERTGFSYNEQFF
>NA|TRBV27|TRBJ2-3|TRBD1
TGTGCCAGCAGTCCTCAGGGGGCTCGGGATACGCAGTATTTT
CASSPQGARDTQYF
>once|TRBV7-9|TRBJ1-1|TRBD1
TGTTCCAGCAGCTTAGAGTTTGAGGGGGCTGGCGCTTTCTTT
CSSSLEFEGAGAFF
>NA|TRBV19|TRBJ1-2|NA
TGTGCCAGTAGCCCAGGAGGACCTTATAACTATGGCTACACCTTC
CASSPGGPYNYGYTF